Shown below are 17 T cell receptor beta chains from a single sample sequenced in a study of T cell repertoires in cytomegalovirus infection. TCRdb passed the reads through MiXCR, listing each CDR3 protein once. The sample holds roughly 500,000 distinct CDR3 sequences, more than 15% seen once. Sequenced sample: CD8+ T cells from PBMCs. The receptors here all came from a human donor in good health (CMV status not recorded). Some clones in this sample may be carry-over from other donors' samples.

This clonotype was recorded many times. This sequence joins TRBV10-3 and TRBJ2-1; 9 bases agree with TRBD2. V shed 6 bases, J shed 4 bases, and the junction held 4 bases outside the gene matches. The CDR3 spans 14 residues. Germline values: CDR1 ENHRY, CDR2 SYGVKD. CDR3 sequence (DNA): TGTGCCATCAGGGATAGCGGGGGATACAATGAGCAGTTCTTC. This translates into CAIRDSGGYNEQFF.

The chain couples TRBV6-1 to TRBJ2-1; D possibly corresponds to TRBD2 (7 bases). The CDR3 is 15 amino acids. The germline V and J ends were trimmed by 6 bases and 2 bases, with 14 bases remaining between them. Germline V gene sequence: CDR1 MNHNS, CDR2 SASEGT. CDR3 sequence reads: CASSVGGGAYNEQFF. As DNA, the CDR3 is TGTGCCAGCAGCGTGGGGGGGGGCGCCTACAATGAGCAGTTCTTC.

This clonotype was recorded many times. The CDR3 DNA reads TGTGCCAGCAGTTTTTCAGGCACTGAAGCTTTCTTT. It translates to CASSFSGTEAFF. The chain has TRBV12-3 or TRBV12-4 and TRBJ1-1; no clear D. V lost 3 bases and J 4 bases, leaving 6 bases between the germline ends. The CDR3 has 12 amino acids.

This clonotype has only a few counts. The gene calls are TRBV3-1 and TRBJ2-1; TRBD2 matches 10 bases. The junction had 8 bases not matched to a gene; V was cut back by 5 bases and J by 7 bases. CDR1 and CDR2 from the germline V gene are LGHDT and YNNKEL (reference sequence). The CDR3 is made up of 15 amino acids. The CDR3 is CASSRGLAIYNEQFF. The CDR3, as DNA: TGTGCCAGCAGCAGGGGACTAGCGATCTATAATGAGCAGTTCTTC.

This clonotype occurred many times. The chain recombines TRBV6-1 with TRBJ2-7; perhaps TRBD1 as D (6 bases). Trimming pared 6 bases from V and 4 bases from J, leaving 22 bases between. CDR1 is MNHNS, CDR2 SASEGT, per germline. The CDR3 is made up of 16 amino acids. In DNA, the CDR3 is TGTGCCAGCAGGGAGAGAACCACAGGGTTGAGTTACGAGCAGTACTTC. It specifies CASRERTTGLSYEQYF.

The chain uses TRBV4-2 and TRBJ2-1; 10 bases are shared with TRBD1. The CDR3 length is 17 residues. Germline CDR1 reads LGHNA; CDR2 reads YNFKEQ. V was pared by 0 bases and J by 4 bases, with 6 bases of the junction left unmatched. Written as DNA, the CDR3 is TGTGCCAGCAGCCAAGATCTGGGACAGGGGCCTTACAATGAGCAGTTCTTC. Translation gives CASSQDLGQGPYNEQFF.

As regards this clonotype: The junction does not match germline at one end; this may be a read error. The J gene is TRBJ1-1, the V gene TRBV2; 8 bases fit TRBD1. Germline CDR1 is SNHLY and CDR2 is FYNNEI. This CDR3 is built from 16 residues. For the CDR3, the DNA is TGTGCCAGCAGAGAAGAACAGGGGGAGATGAACACTGAAGCTTTCTTT. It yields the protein CASREEQGEMNTEAFF.

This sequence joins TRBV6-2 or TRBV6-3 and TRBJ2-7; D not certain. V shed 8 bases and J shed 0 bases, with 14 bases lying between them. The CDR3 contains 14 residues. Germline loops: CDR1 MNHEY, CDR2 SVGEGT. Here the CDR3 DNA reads TGTGCCAGCGTCCCGCGCTCGAGCTCCTACGAGCAGTACTTC. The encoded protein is CASVPRSSSYEQYF.

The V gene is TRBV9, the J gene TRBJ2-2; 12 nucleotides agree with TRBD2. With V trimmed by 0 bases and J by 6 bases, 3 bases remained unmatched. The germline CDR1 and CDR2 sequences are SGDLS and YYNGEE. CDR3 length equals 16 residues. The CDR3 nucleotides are TGTGCCAGCAGCGTAGCTCTAGCGGGAGGGCCCGGGGAGCTGTTTTTT. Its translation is CASSVALAGGPGELFF. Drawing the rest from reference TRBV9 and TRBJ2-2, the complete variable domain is DSGVTQTPKHLITATGQRVTLRCSPRSGDLSVYWYQQSLDQGLQFLIQYYNGEERAKGNILERFSAQQFPDLHSELNLSSLELGDSALYFCASSVALAGGPGELFFGEGSRLTVL.

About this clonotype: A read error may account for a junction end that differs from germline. Here the CDR3 reads CAISELAGSYSEQFF. The CDR3 DNA follows: TGTGCCATCAGTGAACTAGCGGGCTCCTACAGTGAGCAGTTCTTC. The V and J genes are TRBV10-3 and TRBJ2-1; 9 bases map to TRBD2. This CDR3 region has 15 residues. In germline, CDR1 is ENHRY, CDR2 SYGVKD.

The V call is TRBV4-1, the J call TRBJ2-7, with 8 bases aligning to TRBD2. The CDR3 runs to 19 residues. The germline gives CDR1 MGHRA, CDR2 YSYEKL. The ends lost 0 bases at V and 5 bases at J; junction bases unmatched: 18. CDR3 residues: CASSQDPPGFEAGVHEQYF. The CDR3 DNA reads TGCGCCAGCAGCCAAGATCCCCCCGGGTTTGAAGCGGGAGTTCACGAGCAGTACTTC.

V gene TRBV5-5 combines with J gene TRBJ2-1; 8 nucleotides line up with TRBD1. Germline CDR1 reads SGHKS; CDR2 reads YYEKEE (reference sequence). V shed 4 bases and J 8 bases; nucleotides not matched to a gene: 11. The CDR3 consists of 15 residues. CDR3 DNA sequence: TGTGCCAGCAGCGCGACAGGGGACCGGGGCGATGAGCAGTTCTTC. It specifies CASSATGDRGDEQFF.

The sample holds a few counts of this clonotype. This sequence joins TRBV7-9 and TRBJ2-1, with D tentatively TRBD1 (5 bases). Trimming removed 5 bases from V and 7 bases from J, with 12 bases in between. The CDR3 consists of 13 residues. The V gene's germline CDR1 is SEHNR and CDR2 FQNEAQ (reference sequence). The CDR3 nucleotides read TGTGCCAGCAGCCAGAGGACAAAAAATGAGCAGTTCTTC. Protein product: CASSQRTKNEQFF.

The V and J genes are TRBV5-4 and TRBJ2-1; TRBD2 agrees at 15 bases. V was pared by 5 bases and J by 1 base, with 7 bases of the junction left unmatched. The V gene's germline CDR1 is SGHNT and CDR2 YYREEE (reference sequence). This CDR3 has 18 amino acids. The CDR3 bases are TGTGCCAGCAGGCGTGGACTAGCGGGGGGGAATTCCTACAATGAGCAGTTCTTC. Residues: CASRRGLAGGNSYNEQFF.

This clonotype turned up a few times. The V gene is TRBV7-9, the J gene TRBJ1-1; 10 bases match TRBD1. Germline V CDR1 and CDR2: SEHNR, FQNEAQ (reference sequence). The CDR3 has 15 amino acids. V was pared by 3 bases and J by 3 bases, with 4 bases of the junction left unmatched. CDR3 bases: TGTGCCAGCAGCTTGGCCGGGACAGGGGACACTGAAGCTTTCTTT. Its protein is CASSLAGTGDTEAFF.

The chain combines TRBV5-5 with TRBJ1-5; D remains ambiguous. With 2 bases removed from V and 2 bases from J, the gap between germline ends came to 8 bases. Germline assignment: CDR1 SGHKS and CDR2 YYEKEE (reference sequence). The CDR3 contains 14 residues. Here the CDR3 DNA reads TGTGCCAGCAGCTTTGAACTCGGCAATCAGCCCCAGCATTTT. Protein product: CASSFELGNQPQHF.

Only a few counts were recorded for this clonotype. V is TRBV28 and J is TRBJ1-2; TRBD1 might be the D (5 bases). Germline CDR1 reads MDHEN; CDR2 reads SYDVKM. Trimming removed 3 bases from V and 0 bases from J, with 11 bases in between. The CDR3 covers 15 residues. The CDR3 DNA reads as TGTGCCAGCAGTTTCGAGGGACCTCCTAACTATGGCTACACCTTC. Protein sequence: CASSFEGPPNYGYTF.